A single sample gave rise to the 8 T cell receptor beta chains below, sequenced in a study of T-cell memory formation after mild COVID-19. One entry per CDR3 protein results from TCRdb running MiXCR on the 5' RACE reads. The sample contains roughly 130,000 distinct CDR3 sequences, about 5.9% of which appear only once. Sequenced material: PBMCs or a T cell subset sorted from them (not recorded which). The source is an adult woman who had mild COVID-19 (a few samples of this study predate the infection). Cell type and time point are not known.

There are a few counts of this clonotype. The V gene is TRBV5-1, the J gene TRBJ1-1; 7 positions agree with TRBD1. The CDR3 contains 15 residues. Germline V gene lookup returns CDR1 SGHRS and CDR2 YFSETQ. The ends lost 0 bases at V and 5 bases at J; junction bases unmatched: 7. The CDR3 nucleotides are TGCGCCAGCAGCTTGGAGGGGGCAGGGTCTACTGAAGCTTTCTTT. Its protein product is CASSLEGAGSTEAFF.

In its sample, this clonotype was seen many times. V usage is TRBV9 and J usage is TRBJ2-2, with a weak D call TRBD1 (5 bases). V gave up 0 bases and J gave up 7 bases, with 10 bases separating them. The CDR3 covers 14 residues. Germline CDR1 is SGDLS and CDR2 is YYNGEE. In DNA form, the CDR3 reads TGTGCCAGCAGCGTAGGTGGGGCCTTCGGGGAGCTGTTTTTT. Amino acids: CASSVGGAFGELFF.

This clonotype was recorded a few times. V usage is TRBV12-3 or TRBV12-4 and J usage is TRBJ2-7; D is tentatively TRBD1 or TRBD2 (6 bases each). The CDR3 covers 14 residues. V was pared by 5 bases and J by 6 bases, with 17 bases between. CDR3 sequence (DNA): TGTGCCAGCAGTCTCCTAGGGGGGATACCCGAGCAGTACTTC. This sequence encodes CASSLLGGIPEQYF.

The chain uses TRBV20-1 and TRBJ1-1; D ambiguous. Germline loops: CDR1 DFQATT, CDR2 SNEGSKA (reference sequence). Trimming left V 1 base short and J 0 bases short, with 12 bases between. The length of the CDR3 is 15 residues. CDR3 protein: CSARGARFLNTEAFF. The CDR3 DNA follows: TGCAGTGCTAGAGGGGCCAGATTTTTGAACACTGAAGCTTTCTTT.

The V and J genes are TRBV6-5 and TRBJ1-2, with unresolved D. The length of the CDR3 is 14 residues. The ends were cut back, 11 bases at V and 5 bases at J, with 21 bases in the middle. Germline loops: CDR1 MNHEY, CDR2 SVGAGI. The chain's CDR3 is CAVCPDICDYGYTF. The CDR3 coding sequence is TGTGCCGTGTGTCCAGATATCTGTGATTATGGCTACACCTTC.

This clonotype was seen only a few times. The chain carries TRBV2 and TRBJ2-5, with D maybe TRBD2 (5 bases). The CDR3 length is 16 residues. Per germline, CDR1 SNHLY and CDR2 FYNNEI. The V end lost 3 bases, the J end lost 2 bases, and 16 bases lay between the germline ends. The CDR3 reads CASSDPGVQIQETQYF. CDR3 in DNA: TGTGCCAGCAGTGATCCCGGGGTACAGATTCAAGAGACCCAGTACTTC.

The V call is TRBV5-1, the J call TRBJ2-7; 8 bases fit TRBD2. With V trimmed by 0 bases and J by 2 bases, 7 bases remained unmatched. This CDR3 has 16 amino acids. Germline V CDR1 and CDR2: SGHRS, YFSETQ. Here the CDR3 DNA reads TGCGCCAGCAGCTTGGTACTTAGGCGGGAGGCCTACGAGCAGTACTTC. This sequence encodes CASSLVLRREAYEQYF.

This clonotype was detected a few times. The chain carries TRBV6-5 and TRBJ2-7; D is possibly TRBD1 (5 bases). The CDR3 is 18 residues long. Trimming shortened V by 2 bases and J by 2 bases, and 22 bases separated the two germline ends. Germline lookup yields CDR1 MNHEY and CDR2 SVGAGI. CDR3 residues: CASSYRAPRRAGAYEQYF. CDR3 bases: TGTGCCAGCAGTTACCGAGCTCCCCGCAGGGCAGGCGCCTACGAGCAGTACTTC.